This TCR beta chain was documented in a study of tumor-infiltrating lymphocytes in primary liver carcinoma. For the study at large: Surgeons resected the patients' primary liver carcinomas.

Trimming stripped 0 bases from V and 5 bases from J, with 10 bases between. The CDR3 is 14 residues long. Germline V gives CDR1 MNHNS, CDR2 SASEGT. Notes on this clonotype: This is likely a read error, given that the CDR3 carries no conserved phenylalanine or tryptophan at its end.

Researchers drew blood RNA from unsorted whole blood and extracted germline DNA as well. The input was approximately 500 ng total RNA; TCR beta cDNA was made from it with a constant-region primer. Libraries for TCR beta were built through three nested multiplex PCR rounds, which together made up a slightly modified ARM-PCR procedure. The first two PCR rounds used TRBV1-TRBV30 forward primers with a C-beta reverse primer, around 10 cycles each. Each CDR3 protein gets one entry after TCRdb re-called the multiplex PCR reads with MiXCR. Seen here are more than 150,000 distinct CDR3 sequences, around 60% observed once, and the top ten hold approximately 70%.

Sequencing was performed on peripheral blood. This sequence originates from a middle-aged man with primary liver carcinoma and hepatitis B virus infection. V is TRBV6-1 and J is TRBJ2-5; no reliable D call. CDR3 region: CASSEALLTETQYI. The DNA for the CDR3 is TGTGCCAGCAGTGAAGCGCTGCTCACGGAGACCCAGTACATC.